The following is a T cell receptor beta chain sequence with its context. Its antigen target is currently unknown. Qualities for individual bases were not recorded, and no much larger clone is one base off. The germline V gene specifies SGHTS as CDR1 and YDEGEE as CDR2. From the cysteine up to the phenylalanine, the CDR3 has a length of 14 residues. Only CDR3 DNA remains: 42 bases, in frame from the first base. V gives up 3 bases and J gives up 2 bases, and the segment between their germline ends measures 12 bases. The sample belongs to a study of cytomegalovirus exposure and HLA in healthy donors (dated by TCRdb to about 2017). With respect to the entire study: In an earlier analysis of about 560 of the donors, around 290 Gb of sequence data and some 100 million unique TCR beta sequences from approximately 180 million T cells were reported. About 280 gigabases of sequencing data and approximately 84 million unique TCR sequences were included in an early release covering roughly 600 HLA-typed donors. Of the 300 to 450 genotyped donors, roughly 76% were placed in the genetic ancestry cluster associated with self-reported Caucasian donors. The aim of the study was to test whether cataloging public T cell receptors could identify signatures of past pathogen exposure. The study profiled the T cell repertoires of 666 subjects by immunosequencing and related them to cytomegalovirus serostatus. Besides the first cohort of about 730 subjects, a separate validation cohort made up of 120 different subjects was used. To predict cytomegalovirus infection status, the study combined high-throughput TCR immunosequencing, statistical association of individual TCRs with disease status, and machine learning. A later analysis re-examined previously published TCR beta repertoires from more than 650 donors and added high-resolution HLA genotyping to investigate patterns of TCR occurrence. Rather than using new phenotypic data, the later analysis identified candidate immune exposures from TCR beta sequences and from how often those sequences occurred across donors. In an earlier analysis of 587 of the donors, high-throughput TCR beta sequencing was used to judge whether each TCR beta V gene segment behaved as functional or pseudogenic. Donor age, sex, ethnicity and CMV serostatus were collected together with the repertoire data. A later genetic analysis took genome-wide SNP genotypes for about 55% of the 666 donors and used that subset as a discovery cohort. All discovery cohort repertoires had been generated using a single sequencing platform. Class I and class II HLA loci were covered by the typing at four-digit resolution. The number of donors typed differed by locus, with 629-630 for A, B, C, DRB1 and DQB1, over 500 for DQA1, about 610 for DPA1, and some 470 for DPB1. About five DR-DQ haplotypes were handled as single units for association and clustering, since linkage in the cohort was strong. Among roughly 400 genotyped donors of the cohort, an average of approximately 240,000 unique TCR beta nucleotide sequences was sequenced per donor, of which roughly 17% were non-productive. Overall results and qualifications from the work: A later analysis reported that several top co-occurrence clusters appeared linked to parvovirus B19, influenza, CMV and Epstein-Barr virus. A total of 150 to 200 TCR beta chains were listed by the study as associated with cytomegalovirus. The presence/absence analyses assumed that sequencing depth was roughly uniform across donors, and that assumption may not be true. Three of the identified cytomegalovirus-associated TCR beta chains were confirmed in vitro to be specific for cytomegalovirus antigens. This cohort had only TCR beta chains sequenced, and the lack of alpha or paired-chain data limited which features could be detected. At a false discovery rate of 0.05, a later analysis linked 15,000 to 20,000 TCR beta sequences to specific HLA alleles. Correlated functional status among segregating V segments might be attributable to linkage disequilibrium, but an unknown experimental factor could not be ruled out. According to the authors, the approach could potentially be generalized to other disease states and immunological phenotypes. Cytomegalovirus status was reported to be diagnosed by the classifier with high specificity and sensitivity in both the original and validation cohorts. A further reported finding was that TCR beta sequences accurately predicted the HLA-A and HLA-B alleles for most subjects in the first cohort. In a later analysis, HLA-associated TCR beta chains showed more clonal expansion and lower generation probabilities than non-associated chains that were equally common. While some public TCRs were present in many individuals, most TCR sequences turned up only very rarely across donors. In an earlier analysis of around 600 of the donors, most TCR beta V segments appeared in productive rearrangements about 87% or about 30% of the time, broadly matching IMGT annotations. A cluster of highly shared sequence variants was judged likely to represent a technical artifact of the sequencing pipeline. V-gene and J-gene trimming of TCR beta chains was associated with a missense DCLRE1C variant in a later genetic analysis, and the association was replicated in an independent cohort. When HLA alleles, especially DR and DQ, strongly co-occurred, attributing TCR associations to individual alleles was difficult. Most CMV-associated TCR beta chains appeared to be HLA-restricted in a later analysis, and the HLA associations seemed to be driven largely by CMV exposure. For the cohort, immune exposure information was limited to CMV serostatus. Some IMGT-functional V segments, including TRBV6-2 and TRBV6-3, could not be distinguished by the 87-base-pair reads and were therefore excluded. HLA typing was unavailable for some donors at each locus, so association tests used only the typed subset. Because counts were too low, roughly 18 rarely observed V segments, including chromosome 9 orphons, were left out of the earlier analysis of some 600 of the donors. In a later genetic analysis, fewer N-insertions in productive TCRs were reported among donors in an Asian-associated ancestry cluster than the 666-donor mean. In a later analysis, TCR association rates were found to vary across HLA loci, with the most associated TCRs seen for DRB1 alleles and the fewest for HLA-C alleles.

Libraries were prepared through the immunoSEQ multiplex PCR assay. A mixture of 60 forward primers for TCR Vbeta segments and 13 reverse primers for TCR Jbeta segments was used in the multiplex PCR. The CDR3 region of rearranged TCR beta genes was amplified from genomic DNA with a multiplex PCR assay. The Illumina HiSeq System was used to sequence the amplified TCR beta libraries as 87-base-pair reads. The authors' pipeline ran thus. A later analysis tallied roughly 76 million unique TCR beta chains across the 666 repertoires, and approximately 9.9 million of those chains were shared by two or more donors. Raw reads were error-corrected and collapsed into unique sequences by a nearest-neighbor algorithm in which closely related sequences were merged to remove PCR and sequencing errors. V, D and J gene segments were assigned by aligning CDR3 sequences to IMGT reference sequences. Each retained sequence needed at least a six-nucleotide match to both a V gene segment and a J gene segment. A rearrangement was called productive if the CDR3 had no stop codons and remained in frame with V and J, and every other rearrangement was called non-productive. Following IMGT convention, CDR3 was defined as the stretch from the second conserved V-encoded cysteine up to the conserved J-encoded phenylalanine. The earlier analysis of a few hundred of the donors excluded sequences that lacked an unambiguous match to a single V gene segment. An earlier analysis of some 610 of the donors called V segments functional above 56.7% productive rearrangements and segregating when the between-donor standard deviation exceeded 5%. To diagnose cytomegalovirus status from the catalog of TCR beta chain sequences, a statistical classification framework was built. In a later analysis, V and J genes were assigned by comparing TCR nucleotide sequences against IMGT/GENE-DB human TR gene sequences. In a later analysis, CDR3 sequences and most-parsimonious VDJ recombination scenarios were assigned using the TCRdist pipeline. In a later analysis, each TCR beta chain was defined by its CDR3 amino acid sequence together with its V-gene family, and reads lacking a unique V-gene family were excluded. To address suspected cross-contamination and a sequencing artifact, a later analysis removed approximately 590 highly shared, low-generation-probability nucleotide sequences. In a later analysis, a clonal expansion index for each public chain was calculated from normalized within-repertoire ranks of inferred template counts. In a later analysis, generation probabilities were computed with a VDJ recombination model fitted to out-of-frame rearrangements, and the resulting probabilities were checked against IGoR. A later analysis scored TCR-TCR, TCR-HLA and TCR-CMV co-occurrence with hypergeometric tests, applying a repertoire-size bias correction to TCR pairs. To estimate false discovery rates, a later analysis permuted the HLA or CMV assignments 20 times. In a later analysis, co-occurring TCRs were grouped using DBSCAN, with TCRdist sequence similarity added in when clustering inside HLA-allele-positive subsets. Co-occurrence clustering excluded repertoires with fewer than 30,000 or more than 120,000 public chains, plus five with anomalous nucleotide sharing. TCRdb provides this immuneACCESS table in a form limited to in-frame rearrangements. Some clones are lacking; in checked studies, under half of them reflect an unresolved V gene, and why the rest are absent is not known. The DNA was the basis for D and trimming; V, J and clone size are from that table. The table for this sample lists approximately 190,000 clones; 82% of them were counted only once. In total, the top ten clones hold about 0.094% of the sample.

The cohort was made up of several hundred healthy bone marrow donors. All cohort members were sampled while nominally healthy, although unrecorded immune exposures were likely present. The donor was CMV seronegative and was included in the group of hundreds of seronegative cohort members. A peripheral blood sample was collected from each donor, and TCR beta sequencing was performed on peripheral blood mononuclear cells. Genomic DNA extraction from the blood cell samples was performed with the Qiagen DNeasy Blood Extraction Kit. The TCR originated in a boy aged 2 to 9 in good health and CMV-seronegative. The sequenced sample consisted of PBMCs. The rearranged segments are TRBV5-8 and TRBJ2-7, and possibly TRBD1, on 6 matching bases. The CDR3 loop reads CASSWGQGTYEQYF. The DNA reads as follows: TGTGCCAGCAGCTGGGGGCAGGGCACCTACGAGCAGTACTTC.